The rows below give T cell receptor beta chains drawn from one sample of a study of blood T cells in healthy people across ages. TCRdb independently ran MiXCR on the 5' RACE reads; one entry per CDR3 protein. In the table there are around 800,000 distinct CDR3 sequences, around 25% of which are singletons. This sample was also put to use in a study of T cells of mothers and their children.

Input material: blood. Receptors were obtained from a boy aged 5-17 years in good health. CDR3s include the opening cysteine and the closing phenylalanine or tryptophan. The D gene is left open where the match is weak. The size entry is marked missing in some rows and otherwise reads once, few, many or a size class.

len,d_gene,abundance,v_gene,j_gene,CDR3nt,CDR3aa
14,TRBD2,-,TRBV5-1,TRBJ2-3,TGCGCCAGCAGGTATCGGGGGGACACAGATACGCAGTATTTT,CASRYRGDTDTQYF
14,-,-,TRBV10-3,TRBJ1-5,TGTGCCATCAGTGAGGAGTCGGGCAATCAGCCCCAGCATTTT,CAISEESGNQPQHF
15,TRBD1,-,TRBV5-1,TRBJ1-3,TGCGCCAGCAGCTTGGAAGGGGGCGATCGAAACACCATATATTTT,CASSLEGGDRNTIYF
15,TRBD1,-,TRBV5-1,TRBJ2-1,TGCGCCAGCACCCCGGACAGGAAATCCTACAATGAGCAGTTCTTC,CASTPDRKSYNEQFF
14,TRBD1,-,TRBV20-1,TRBJ1-1,TGCAGTGCTGGTCCGGGACAGGGAAAGACTGAAGCTTTCTTT,CSAGPGQGKTEAFF
16,-,-,TRBV5-1,TRBJ1-1,TGCGCCAGCAGCTTGGGTTTCCGGGGGGAGAACACTGAAGCCTTCTTT,CASSLGFRGENTEAFF
14,-,-,TRBV27,TRBJ2-7,TGTGCCAGCAGTTTGGGGGGGGCCCCCTCCGAGCAGTACTTC,CASSLGGAPSEQYF
14,-,few,TRBV13,TRBJ1-3,TGTGCCAGCAGCTCGGGGGCATTGGTGCACACCATATATTTT,CASSSGALVHTIYF
13,-,few,TRBV6-5,TRBJ2-7,TGTGCCAGCAGTTATAATTCAGGGTACGAGCAGTACTTC,CASSYNSGYEQYF
16,TRBD1,-,TRBV9,TRBJ2-5,TGTGCCAGCAGCGTAGCACAGGGGGATCCAACAGAGACCCAGTACTTC,CASSVAQGDPTETQYF
15,-,-,TRBV7-8,TRBJ1-4,TGTGCCAGCAGGATAAGAGGTGCAACTAATGAAAAACTGTTTTTT,CASRIRGATNEKLFF
14,TRBD1,-,TRBV10-3,TRBJ1-2,TGTGCCACCACTGGGACAGTTCTTAGCTATGGCTACACCTTC,CATTGTVLSYGYTF
17,TRBD1,few,TRBV5-1,TRBJ2-5,TGCGCCAGCAGCTTTCCTACTGACAGGGGATTGGGAGAGACCCAGTACTTC,CASSFPTDRGLGETQYF
16,TRBD2,few,TRBV5-1,TRBJ2-5,TGCGCCAGCAGCTTGGATGCCAGCGGGGAAGCCGAGACCCAGTACTTC,CASSLDASGEAETQYF
16,TRBD2,-,TRBV7-3,TRBJ2-2,TGTGCCAGCAGCTTACGACTAGCGGGGGGGCCCGGGGAGCTGTTTTTT,CASSLRLAGGPGELFF
16,TRBD2,-,TRBV5-1,TRBJ2-5,TGCGCCAGCAGCTTGGAACCGCGGGGGGGCGGGGAGACCCAGTACTTC,CASSLEPRGGGETQYF
15,-,-,TRBV20-1,TRBJ1-1,TGCAGTGCAACCCGATCCCGGGGAATGAGGACTGAAGCTTTCTTT,CSATRSRGMRTEAFF
14,-,-,TRBV21-1,TRBJ1-2,TGTGCCAGCAGCAACGAATCAGGGGGCTATGGCTACACCTTC,CASSNESGGYGYTF
16,-,-,TRBV3-1,TRBJ2-5,TGTGCCAGCAGCCAAGCCCCTTCGGCAGGAAGGGAGACCCAGTACTTC,CASSQAPSAGRETQYF
15,-,few,TRBV20-1,TRBJ2-5,TGCAGTGCTAGAGATTCTTGGGACGGTAGAGAGACCCAGTACTTC,CSARDSWDGRETQYF
13,TRBD1,-,TRBV6-5,TRBJ1-2,TGTGCCAGCAGTTGGGACAGAAATTATGGCTACACCTTC,CASSWDRNYGYTF
14,-,few,TRBV6-1,TRBJ1-4,TGTGCCAGCAGATTAGGGTCCCAGCCTGAAAAACTGTTTTTT,CASRLGSQPEKLFF
16,TRBD2,-,TRBV4-2,TRBJ2-5,TGTGCCAGCAGCCGGAATAGCGGGGGGGCTGGGGAGACCCAGTACTTC,CASSRNSGGAGETQYF
14,-,few,TRBV29-1,TRBJ2-1,TGCAGCGTTGAGAGGAACAGGGTTAACAATGAGCAGTTCTTC,CSVERNRVNNEQFF
16,-,-,TRBV11-2,TRBJ2-1,TGTGCCAGCAGGAACCCCGGGGGCAGCTCCTACAATGAGCAGTTCTTC,CASRNPGGSSYNEQFF
14,-,few,TRBV4-1,TRBJ2-7,TGCGCCAGCAGCCAAGCTCCGACTAGGTCGGAGCAGTACTTC,CASSQAPTRSEQYF
15,TRBD1,-,TRBV2,TRBJ2-5,TGTGCCAGCAGTGAACAGGGGGTGAGGCAAGAGACCCAGTACTTC,CASSEQGVRQETQYF
14,-,-,TRBV12-3/TRBV12-4,TRBJ2-6,TGTGCCAGCAGCCTCCAATCTGGGGCCAACGTCCTGACTTTC,CASSLQSGANVLTF
18,TRBD2,-,TRBV28,TRBJ2-2,TGTGCCAGCAGATCCCGCTCCGGGGGGGGCAGGAACACCGGGGAGCTGTTTTTT,CASRSRSGGGRNTGELFF
15,TRBD1,few,TRBV6-5,TRBJ2-7,TGTGCCAGCAGTACAGCCGGGACAGGAGCCTACGAGCAGTACTTC,CASSTAGTGAYEQYF
14,-,-,TRBV20-1,TRBJ2-1,TGCAGTGTCGATCCGGGCCGCTCTTACAATGAGCAGTTCTTC,CSVDPGRSYNEQFF
12,-,many,TRBV2,TRBJ2-1,TGTGCCAGCAGTGAGGGGTACAATGAGCAGTTCTTC,CASSEGYNEQFF
15,TRBD1,-,TRBV12-3/TRBV12-4,TRBJ2-7,TGTGCCAGCACGGACTCTTGGGACAGTGAATACGAGCAGTACTTC,CASTDSWDSEYEQYF
16,TRBD1,-,TRBV9,TRBJ1-4,TGTGCCAGCAGCGTAGCCCCAGGGGGGGCTAATGAAAAACTGCTTTTT,CASSVAPGGANEKLLF
16,TRBD1,-,TRBV5-1,TRBJ2-7,TGCGCCAGCAGCCGAAGCACGGGACAGGGGATGGACGAGCAGTACTTC,CASSRSTGQGMDEQYF
11,-,-,TRBV6-1,TRBJ2-1,TGTGCCAGCAGTGATGCGGGTGAGCAGTTCTTC,CASSDAGEQFF
15,TRBD1,few,TRBV7-9,TRBJ2-5,TGTGCCAGCAGCCCTCGGACAGGGCAACAAGGGACCCAGTACTTC,CASSPRTGQQGTQYF
16,-,-,TRBV2,TRBJ2-5,TGTGCCAGCAGATTCAGCCTAGGACAGCCCCAAGAGACCCAGTACTTC,CASRFSLGQPQETQYF
17,-,-,TRBV10-3,TRBJ2-6,TGTGCCATCAGTGAGTTCGGGCGCTACTCTGGGGCCAACGTCCTGACTTTC,CAISEFGRYSGANVLTF